Listed below are T cell receptor beta chains from one sample, sequenced in a study of blood T cell repertoires in COVID-19. Here immunoSEQ multiplex PCR was the method, and the copy in TCRdb shows in-frame clones only, minus some. The sample includes fewer than 120,000 clones, around 82% seen only once; the top ten take 16%. What was sequenced was peripheral blood. These TCRs come from a woman aged 55-75 years with acute or convalescent COVID-19. Both conserved end residues are part of each CDR3. The D gene is left open where the match is weak. Expanded clones are given a class, and other clones once, few, many or no size at all.

TRBJ2-5,TRBD2,TRBV6-2/TRBV6-3,NA,TGTGCCAGCAGTTACGGCAGCGGGGTCCGGGCCAAAGAGACCCAGTACTTC,CASSYGSGVRAKETQYF
TRBJ2-5,NA,TRBV9,once,TGTGCCAGCAGCGTGCTCCCTAGTCGTGAGACCCAGTACTTC,CASSVLPSRETQYF
TRBJ2-1,TRBD2,TRBV7-2,NA,TGTGCCAGCAGCCTTCAGCGGGGGGGATTGGATGAGCAGTTCTTC,CASSLQRGGLDEQFF
TRBJ2-3,NA,TRBV27,NA,TGTGCCAGCAGTTTATCTTACACAGATACGCAGTATTTT,CASSLSYTDTQYF
TRBJ2-5,TRBD1,TRBV27,NA,TGTGCCACCCAGTCCCTACAGGGGGGTGGAGAGACCCAGTACTTC,CATQSLQGGGETQYF
TRBJ1-1,NA,TRBV4-3,few,TGCGCCAGCAGCCAAGATCGGGGGGGCATGGCTGAAGCTTTCTTT,CASSQDRGGMAEAFF
TRBJ2-3,NA,TRBV30,NA,TGTGCCTGGAGGACCGGGTTCCGCACAGATACGCAGTATTTT,CAWRTGFRTDTQYF
TRBJ2-1,NA,TRBV11-3,many,TGTGCCAGCAGCACCACCTTCCGACAGAACAATGAGCAGTTCTTC,CASSTTFRQNNEQFF
TRBJ1-5,NA,TRBV24-1,NA,TGTGCCACCAGCGCCAGGCGCAGCAATCAGCCCCAGCATTTT,CATSARRSNQPQHF
TRBJ1-5,NA,TRBV6-5,NA,TGTGCCAGCAGCTTAGTCCTAAACAGGGTACAGCCCCAGCATTTT,CASSLVLNRVQPQHF
TRBJ1-5,NA,TRBV12-3/TRBV12-4,NA,TGTGCCAGCAGTTTGGGAGGGTGGGCGCCCCAGCATTTT,CASSLGGWAPQHF
TRBJ1-1,NA,TRBV6-6,NA,TGTGCCAGCAGTCGGCTCGGGGAAGCTTTCTTT,CASSRLGEAFF
TRBJ1-2,TRBD1,TRBV28,NA,TGTGCCAGCAGTTTGGGGGGACAGGGGGCGCGAGGCTACACCTTC,CASSLGGQGARGYTF
TRBJ2-5,NA,TRBV7-3,NA,TGTGCCAGCAGCTTAACTAGGGAGGCCGGAGAGACCCAGTACTTC,CASSLTREAGETQYF
TRBJ1-1,TRBD1,TRBV6-5,NA,TGTGCCAGCAGCCCGACAGGGCGTGGTGAAGCTTTCTTT,CASSPTGRGEAFF
TRBJ2-3,NA,TRBV5-1,NA,TGCGCCAGCAGCGATTCCACTACTAGCACAGATACGCAGTATTTT,CASSDSTTSTDTQYF